A single count supports the clone carrying this T cell receptor beta chain. With V trimmed by 1 base and J by 2 bases, 11 bases remained unmatched. Germline V gene sequence: CDR1 LNHNV, CDR2 YYDKDF (reference sequence). The CDR3 is made up of 17 amino acids. The data belong to a study of technical replicates of blood from a handful of donors. Measured with immunoSEQ multiplex PCR; TCRdb has only the in-frame clones, and not every one. The table has approximately 73,000 clones, approximately 95% seen once. The chain carries TRBV15 and TRBJ2-7; 7 bases line up with TRBD2. Sequenced sample: T cells isolated from PBMCs. The receptor's source is a human donor in good health. CDR3 region: CATSRGLLANAPYEQYF. The CDR3 bases are TGTGCCACCAGCAGAGGATTACTAGCGAACGCCCCCTACGAGCAGTACTTC.